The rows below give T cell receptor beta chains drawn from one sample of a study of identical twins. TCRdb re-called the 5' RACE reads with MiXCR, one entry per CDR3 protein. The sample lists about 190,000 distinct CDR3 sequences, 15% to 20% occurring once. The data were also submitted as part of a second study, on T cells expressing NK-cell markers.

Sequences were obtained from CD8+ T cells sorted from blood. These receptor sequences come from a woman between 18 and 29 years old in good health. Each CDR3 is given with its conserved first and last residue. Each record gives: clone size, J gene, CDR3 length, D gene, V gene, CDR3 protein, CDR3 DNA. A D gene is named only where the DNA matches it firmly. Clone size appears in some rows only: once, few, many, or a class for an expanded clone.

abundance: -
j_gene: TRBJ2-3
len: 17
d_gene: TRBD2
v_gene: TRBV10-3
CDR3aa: CAISSLAGATSTDTQYF
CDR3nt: TGTGCCATCAGTAGCCTAGCGGGGGCCACTAGCACAGATACGCAGTATTTT

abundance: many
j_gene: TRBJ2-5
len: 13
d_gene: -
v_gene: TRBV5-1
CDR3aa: CASSVGGQETQYF
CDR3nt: TGCGCCAGCAGCGTAGGAGGACAAGAGACCCAGTACTTC

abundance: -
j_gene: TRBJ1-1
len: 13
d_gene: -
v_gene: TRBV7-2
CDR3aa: CASSLPGKTEAFF
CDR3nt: TGTGCCAGCAGCTTACCAGGGAAGACTGAAGCTTTCTTT

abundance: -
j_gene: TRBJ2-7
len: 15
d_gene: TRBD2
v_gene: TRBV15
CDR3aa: CATSRDAGGANEQYF
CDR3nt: TGTGCCACCAGCAGAGATGCCGGGGGGGCGAACGAGCAGTACTTC

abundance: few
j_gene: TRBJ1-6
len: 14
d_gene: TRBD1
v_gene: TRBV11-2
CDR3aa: CASKRDRANSPLHF
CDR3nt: TGTGCCAGCAAAAGGGACAGGGCTAATTCACCCCTCCACTTT

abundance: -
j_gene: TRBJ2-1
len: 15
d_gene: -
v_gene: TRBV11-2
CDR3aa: CASSLFQRSYNEQFF
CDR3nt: TGTGCCAGCAGCTTATTCCAGAGGTCCTACAATGAGCAGTTCTTC

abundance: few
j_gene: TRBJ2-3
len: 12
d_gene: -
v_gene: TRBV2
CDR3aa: CASCVAGDTQYF
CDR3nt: TGTGCCAGCTGTGTTGCGGGGGATACGCAGTATTTT

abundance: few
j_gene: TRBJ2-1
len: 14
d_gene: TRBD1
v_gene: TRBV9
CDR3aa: CASSRGTAGNEQFF
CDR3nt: TGTGCCAGCAGCCGTGGGACAGCCGGGAATGAGCAGTTCTTC

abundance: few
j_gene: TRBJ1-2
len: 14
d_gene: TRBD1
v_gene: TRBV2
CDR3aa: CASSERTGPYGYTF
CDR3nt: TGTGCCAGCAGTGAGCGGACAGGGCCGTATGGCTACACCTTC

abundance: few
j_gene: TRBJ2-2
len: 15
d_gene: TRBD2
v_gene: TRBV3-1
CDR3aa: CASSPKRGEPGELFF
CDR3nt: TGTGCCAGCAGCCCCAAGCGGGGGGAACCCGGGGAGCTGTTTTTT

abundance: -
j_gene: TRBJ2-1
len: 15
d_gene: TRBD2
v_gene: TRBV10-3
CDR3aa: CAISVGGGARGEQFF
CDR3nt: TGTGCCATCAGTGTTGGCGGGGGGGCCAGGGGTGAGCAGTTCTTC

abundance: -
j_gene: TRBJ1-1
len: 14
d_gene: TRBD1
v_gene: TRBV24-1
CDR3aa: CATSGGQGNTEAFF
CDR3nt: TGTGCCACCAGTGGTGGACAGGGGAACACTGAAGCTTTCTTT

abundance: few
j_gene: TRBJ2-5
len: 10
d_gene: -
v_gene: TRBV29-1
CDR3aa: CSVQQETQYF
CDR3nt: TGCAGCGTTCAACAAGAGACCCAGTACTTC

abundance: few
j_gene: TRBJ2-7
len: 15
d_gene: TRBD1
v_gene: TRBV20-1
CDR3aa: CSARVSTGFPYEQYF
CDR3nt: TGCAGTGCTAGAGTCTCGACAGGGTTCCCCTACGAGCAGTACTTC

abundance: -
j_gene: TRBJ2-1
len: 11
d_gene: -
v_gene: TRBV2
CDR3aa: CATNKGNEQFF
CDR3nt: TGTGCCACCAACAAGGGGAATGAGCAGTTCTTC

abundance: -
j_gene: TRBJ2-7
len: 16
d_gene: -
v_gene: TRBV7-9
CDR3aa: CASSPTGPVSGAEQYF
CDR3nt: TGTGCCAGCAGCCCTACGGGCCCTGTCAGTGGAGCCGAGCAGTACTTC

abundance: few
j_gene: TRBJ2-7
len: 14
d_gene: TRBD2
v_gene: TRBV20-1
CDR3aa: CSATAAGASYEQYF
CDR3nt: TGCAGTGCTACAGCAGCGGGGGCTTCCTACGAGCAGTACTTC

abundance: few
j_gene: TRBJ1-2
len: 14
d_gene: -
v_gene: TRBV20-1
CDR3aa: CSAPPGTSNYGYTF
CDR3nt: TGCAGTGCTCCCCCCGGGACGTCTAACTATGGCTACACCTTC

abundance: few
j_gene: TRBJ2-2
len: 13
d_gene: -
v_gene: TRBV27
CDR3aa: CASSLSGTGELFF
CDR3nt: TGTGCCAGCAGTTTGTCGGGGACCGGGGAGCTGTTTTTT

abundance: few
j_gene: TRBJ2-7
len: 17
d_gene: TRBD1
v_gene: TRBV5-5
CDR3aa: CASSLRSVDRGRYEQYF
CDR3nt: TGTGCCAGCAGCTTGCGATCTGTGGACAGGGGGCGGTACGAGCAGTACTTC